This TCR beta chain originates from a study of blood T cell repertoires in COVID-19. Profiled with immunoSEQ multiplex PCR; TCRdb holds only in-frame clones, not every one. The sample comprises 60,000 to 65,000 clones, 80% to 95% of which are singletons, and about 9.1% rests with the top ten. CDR1 SGHRS and CDR2 YFSETQ come from the germline V gene. The ends lost 4 bases at V and 3 bases at J; junction bases unmatched: 12. There are 16 residues in the CDR3. This TCR was recovered from a woman of 80 years or more with active COVID-19. The chain links TRBV5-1 to TRBJ2-7; TRBD1 aligns across 8 bases. The specimen sequenced was peripheral blood. In DNA, the CDR3 is TGCGCCAGCAGCCTGACCGACAGGGGTTCCTACTACGAGCAGTACGTC. Translation: CASSLTDRGSYYEQYV.